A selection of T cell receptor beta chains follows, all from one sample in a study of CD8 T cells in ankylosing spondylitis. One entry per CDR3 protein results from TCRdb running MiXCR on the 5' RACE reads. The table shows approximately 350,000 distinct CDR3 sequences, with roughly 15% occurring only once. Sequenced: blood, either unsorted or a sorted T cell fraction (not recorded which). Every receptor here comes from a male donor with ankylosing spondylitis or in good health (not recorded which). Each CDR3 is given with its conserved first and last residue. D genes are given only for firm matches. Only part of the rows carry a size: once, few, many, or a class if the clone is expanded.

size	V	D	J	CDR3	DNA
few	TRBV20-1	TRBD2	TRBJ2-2	CSARDQGVAGVTGELFF	TGCAGTGCTAGAGATCAGGGGGTAGCGGGAGTCACCGGGGAGCTGTTTTTT
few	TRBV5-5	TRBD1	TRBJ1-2	CASSFSGTAYGYTF	TGTGCCAGCAGCTTCTCCGGGACAGCCTATGGCTACACCTTC
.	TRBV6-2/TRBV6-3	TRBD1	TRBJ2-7	CASDRTGGVLGEQYF	TGTGCCAGCGACCGGACAGGGGGCGTCTTGGGCGAGCAGTACTTC
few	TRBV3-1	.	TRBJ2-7	CASSQARTYEQYF	TGTGCCAGCAGCCAAGCTAGGACCTACGAGCAGTACTTC
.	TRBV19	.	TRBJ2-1	CASSGAGVEQFF	TGTGCCAGTAGTGGGGCAGGAGTGGAGCAGTTCTTC
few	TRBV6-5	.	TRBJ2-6	CASSYSPGAGANVLTF	TGTGCCAGCAGTTACTCTCCAGGGGCCGGGGCCAACGTCCTGACTTTC
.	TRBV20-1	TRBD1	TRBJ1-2	CSAGDAGTEESGYTF	TGCAGTGCTGGAGATGCCGGGACAGAGGAGTCCGGCTACACCTTC
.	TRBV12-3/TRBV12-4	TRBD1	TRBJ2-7	CASSRGQGVYEQYF	TGTGCCAGCAGCCGGGGACAGGGGGTCTACGAGCAGTACTTC
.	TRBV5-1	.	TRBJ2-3	CASSLGGAWSDTQYF	TGCGCCAGCAGCTTAGGGGGGGCTTGGTCAGATACGCAGTATTTT
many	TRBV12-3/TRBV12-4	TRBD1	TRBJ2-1	CASSTTGGRTNEQFF	TGTGCCAGCAGCACGACAGGGGGAAGGACCAATGAGCAGTTCTTC
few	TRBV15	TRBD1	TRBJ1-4	CATSRDGPVTGSEKLFF	TGTGCCACCAGCAGAGATGGCCCGGTGACAGGGAGTGAAAAACTGTTTTTT
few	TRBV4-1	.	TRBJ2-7	CASSQDQSANSYEQYF	TGCGCCAGCAGCCAAGATCAGTCTGCGAACTCCTACGAGCAGTACTTC
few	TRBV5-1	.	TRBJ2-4	CASSLDGGLYRDVKNIQYF	TGCGCCAGCAGCTTGGACGGGGGGCTATACCGTGATGTCAAAAACATTCAGTACTTC
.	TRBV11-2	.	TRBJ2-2	CASSLDPGFTGELFF	TGTGCCAGCAGCTTAGATCCAGGGTTCACCGGGGAGCTGTTTTTT
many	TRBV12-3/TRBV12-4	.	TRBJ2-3	CASSPGLDTQYF	TGTGCCAGCAGTCCGGGACTTGATACGCAGTATTTT
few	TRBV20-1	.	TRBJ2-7	CSARASAWFDEQYF	TGCAGTGCTAGAGCCAGTGCTTGGTTCGACGAGCAGTACTTC
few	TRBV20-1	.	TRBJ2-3	CSASYESGTDTQYF	TGCAGTGCCTCCTACGAATCTGGCACAGATACGCAGTATTTT
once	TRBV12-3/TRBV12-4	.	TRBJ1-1	CASSLQGRKEAFF	TGTGCCAGCAGTTTACAGGGACGGAAGGAAGCTTTCTTT
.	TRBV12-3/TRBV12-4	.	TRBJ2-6	CASSRPLGGANVLTF	TGTGCCAGCAGTCGCCCCCTAGGTGGGGCCAACGTCCTGACTTTC
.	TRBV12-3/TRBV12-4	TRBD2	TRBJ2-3	CASSLGGGAGTDTQYF	TGTGCCAGCAGTTTAGGCGGGGGGGCCGGCACAGATACGCAGTATTTT
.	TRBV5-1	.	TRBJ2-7	CASSVDKASYEQYF	TGCGCCAGCAGTGTGGACAAAGCCTCCTACGAGCAGTACTTC